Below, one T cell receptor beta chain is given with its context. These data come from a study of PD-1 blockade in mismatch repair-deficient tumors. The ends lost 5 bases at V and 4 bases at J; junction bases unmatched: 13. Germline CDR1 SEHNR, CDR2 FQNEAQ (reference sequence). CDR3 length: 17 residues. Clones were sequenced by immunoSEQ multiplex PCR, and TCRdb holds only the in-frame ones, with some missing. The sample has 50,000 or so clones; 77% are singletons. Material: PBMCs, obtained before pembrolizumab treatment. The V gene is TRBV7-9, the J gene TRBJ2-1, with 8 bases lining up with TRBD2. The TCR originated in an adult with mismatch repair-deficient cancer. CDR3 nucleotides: TGTGCCAGCAGCGCGCGAGCGGGAGAGGCCCTATACAATGAGCAGTTCTTC. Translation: CASSARAGEALYNEQFF. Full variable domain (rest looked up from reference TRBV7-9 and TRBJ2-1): DTGVSQNPRHKITKRGQNVTFRCDPISEHNRLYWYRQTLGQGPEFLTYFQNEAQLEKSRLLSDRFSAERPKGSFSTLEIQRTEQGDSAMYLCASSARAGEALYNEQFFGPGTRLTVL.